Below, 8 T cell receptor beta chains from the same sample are listed, as sequenced in a study of beta chain features in type 1 diabetes (dated 2018 in TCRdb). The paper as a whole reports these results and caveats: A moderate but significant shortening of TCRB CDR3 length was observed in type 1 diabetes patients in all four CD4+ subsets.

Their antigens remain unidentified. The library was generated by the immunoSEQ multiplex PCR assay. The entire isolated RNA was reverse transcribed using the High Capacity cDNA Reverse Transcription Kit, and thus expressed TCRB transcripts were sequenced. The immuneACCESS repertoire file appears here via TCRdb, limited to in-frame rearrangements. These files lack a portion of the clones; in checked studies, under half of the deficit traces to unresolved V genes, and the cause of the others is not known. The sample records roughly 150,000 clones, roughly 60% of which are singletons. The ten largest clonotypes hold around 0.08% of the sample. Sequencing input: naive CD4+ T cells from blood. The meaning of the sample's cell subset or site label: true naive CD4+ T cells. These receptors all stem from a man younger than 45 with type 1 diabetes.

The chain couples TRBV4-3 to TRBJ1-2, with unresolved D. The CDR3 has 15 amino acids. Trimming shortened V by 4 bases and J by 3 bases, and 15 bases separated the two germline ends. The germline V gene encodes CDR1 LGHNA and CDR2 YSLEER. The CDR3 loop reads CASSLGRRADYGYTF. CDR3 nucleotides: TGCGCCAGCAGCCTTGGGCGAAGGGCGGACTATGGCTACACCTTC.

This chain joins TRBV29-1 and TRBJ2-3; 9 nucleotides align to TRBD2. Germline V lookup: CDR1 SQVTM, CDR2 ANQGSEA. V dropped 5 bases and J dropped 4; count of bases not matched to a gene: 7. This CDR3 has 14 residues. The CDR3 region has the DNA TGCAGCGTTACCCTAGCGGGGAGGTCAGATACGCAGTATTTT. It encodes CSVTLAGRSDTQYF.

The chain links TRBV18 to TRBJ2-7; D may match TRBD1 or TRBD2 (5 bases each). Germline values: CDR1 KGHSH, CDR2 LQKENI. V was shortened by 0 bases and J by 3 bases, with 9 bases between the two germline ends. The CDR3 has 14 residues. The DNA of the CDR3 is TGTGCCAGCTCACCACCGGGGGATCGCTACGAGCAGTACTTC. Translated, it gives CASSPPGDRYEQYF. Supplemented by reference TRBV18 and TRBJ2-7, the full variable domain reads NAGVMQNPRHLVRRRGQEARLRCSPMKGHSHVYWYRQLPEEGLKFMVYLQKENIIDESGMPKERFSAEFPKEGPSILRIQQVVRGDSAAYFCASSPPGDRYEQYFGPGTRLTVT.

The chain has TRBV18 and TRBJ2-2; perhaps TRBD1 as D (5 bases). Germline values: CDR1 KGHSH, CDR2 LQKENI. Deletions cut 3 bases from V and 3 bases from J, with 14 bases between. This CDR3 contains 16 residues. In nucleotides, the CDR3 is TGTGCCAGCTCACCGCGTTCCGACAGACACACCGGGGAGCTGTTTTTT. Amino acid sequence: CASSPRSDRHTGELFF.

The rearrangement links TRBV2 to TRBJ1-1; D is unclear. Trimming shortened V by 11 bases and J by 3 bases, and 16 bases separated the two germline ends. The CDR3 is 13 residues long. Germline CDR1 and CDR2: SNHLY and FYNNEI. The CDR3 region is CASRTEAYTEAFF. The CDR3 DNA is TGTGCCTCTCGAACGGAGGCTTACACTGAAGCTTTCTTT.

The V call is TRBV29-1, the J call TRBJ2-3, with 9 bases matching TRBD1. The CDR3 contains 14 residues. CDR1 is SQVTM, CDR2 ANQGSEA, per germline. The J segment lost 3 bases and the V segment lost 6 bases, leaving 7 bases of the junction unmatched. The CDR3 spells CSVARQGETDTQYF. The CDR3 DNA reads TGCAGCGTAGCCCGACAGGGGGAAACAGATACGCAGTATTTT.

The V gene is TRBV30, the J gene TRBJ1-2; 7 bases match TRBD1. The V gene's germline CDR1 is GTSNPN and CDR2 SVGIG (reference sequence). J gave up 6 bases and V 2 bases, and 9 bases lay outside the gene matches. This CDR3 spans 14 amino acids. Written as DNA, the CDR3 is TGTGCCTGGAGTTTCCTAGACAGGGATAATGGCTACACCTTC. Translated: CAWSFLDRDNGYTF.

The V gene is TRBV30, the J gene TRBJ2-1; D is unresolved. The CDR3 sequence is 12 residues long. V was trimmed by 2 bases and J by 5 bases, leaving 7 bases between them. Per the germline V gene, CDR1 is GTSNPN and CDR2 is SVGIG (reference sequence). The CDR3 sequence: CAWSLENNEQFF. DNA of the CDR3: TGTGCCTGGAGTCTAGAAAACAATGAGCAGTTCTTC.